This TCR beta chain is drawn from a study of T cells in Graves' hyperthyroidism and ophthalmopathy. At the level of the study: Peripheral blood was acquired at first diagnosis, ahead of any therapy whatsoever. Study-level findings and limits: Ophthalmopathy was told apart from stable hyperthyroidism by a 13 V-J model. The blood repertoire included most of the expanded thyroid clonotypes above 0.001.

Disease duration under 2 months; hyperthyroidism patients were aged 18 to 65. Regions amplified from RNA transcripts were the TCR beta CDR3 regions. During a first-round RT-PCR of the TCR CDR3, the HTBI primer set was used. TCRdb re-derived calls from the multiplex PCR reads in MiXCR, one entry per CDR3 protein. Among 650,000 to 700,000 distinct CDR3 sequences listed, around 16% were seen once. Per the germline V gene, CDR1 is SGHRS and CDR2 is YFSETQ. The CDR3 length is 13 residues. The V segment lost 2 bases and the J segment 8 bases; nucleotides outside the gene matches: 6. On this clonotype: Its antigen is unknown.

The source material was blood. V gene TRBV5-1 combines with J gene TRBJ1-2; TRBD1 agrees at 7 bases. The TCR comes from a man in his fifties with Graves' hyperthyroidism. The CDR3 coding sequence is TGCGCCAGCAGCTTCGAGGGGGCGCCCGGCTACACCTTC. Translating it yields CASSFEGAPGYTF.